The 5 T cell receptor beta chains given below trace back to one sample, sequenced in a study of T cells after yellow fever vaccination. TCRdb re-called the 5' RACE reads through MiXCR, storing one row per CDR3 protein. The sample shows around 600,000 distinct CDR3 sequences, about 12% of them seen only once. The starting material was PBMCs, obtained on the day of the yellow fever booster vaccination. These receptors came from a man between 25 and 39 years old who received the YFV17D yellow fever vaccine.

This clonotype was counted a few times. The chain recombines TRBV20-1 with TRBJ2-1, with TRBD2 matching over 13 bases. CDR1 is DFQATT, CDR2 SNEGSKA, per germline (reference sequence). V shed 5 bases and J 6 bases; nucleotides not matched to a gene: 10. The CDR3 is 16 amino acids. CDR3: CSALRTSGSFSNEQFF. The DNA for the CDR3 is TGCAGTGCTCTCAGGACTAGCGGGAGTTTTAGCAATGAGCAGTTCTTC.

V usage is TRBV6-5 and J usage is TRBJ2-2; a possible D gene is TRBD2 (5 bases). The CDR3 loop spans 14 amino acids. From germline, CDR1 is MNHEY and CDR2 SVGAGI. Trimming removed 2 bases at V and 10 bases at J, with 14 bases between. In nucleotides, the CDR3 is TGTGCCAGCAGTTACGGCAGGCAACGGGAGGAGCTGTTTTTT. Encoded protein: CASSYGRQREELFF.

Only a few counts were recorded for this clonotype. The gene calls are TRBV6-1 and TRBJ1-4; D remains unclear. The germline gives CDR1 MNHNS, CDR2 SASEGT. This CDR3 region has 15 residues. V lost 6 bases to trimming and J lost 3 bases, with 14 bases between them. CDR3 nucleotides: TGTGCCAGCAGACCGGTCCGGGGATCTAATGAAAAACTGTTTTTT. Its translation: CASRPVRGSNEKLFF.

A few counts support this clonotype. DNA of the CDR3: TGCGCCAGCAGCCAGGCTAGCGGGAGGTCAGATACGCAGTATTTT. It translates to CASSQASGRSDTQYF. The rearrangement links TRBV4-3 to TRBJ2-3; 11 nucleotides match TRBD2. The CDR3 has 15 amino acids. Germline assignment: CDR1 LGHNA and CDR2 YSLEER. After removal of 3 bases from V and 4 bases from J, the junction contained 3 bases not matched to a gene.

This chain connects TRBV15 to TRBJ2-5; TRBD2 agrees at 14 bases. CDR1 is LNHNV, CDR2 YYDKDF, per germline (reference sequence). Trimming at V came to 5 bases and at J to 13 bases, leaving 6 bases not matched to a gene. This CDR3 has 13 amino acids. The CDR3 region has the DNA TGTGCCACCAGCCGACTAGCGGGAGGGCCGGGGTACTTC. Translating gives CATSRLAGGPGYF.